These 14 T cell receptor beta chains were sequenced from one sample in a study of monozygotic twins with inflammatory bowel disease (dated by TCRdb to about 2019). Library method: 5' RACE. Sequencing relied on an Illumina HiSeq 2500. The reads were reprocessed in TCRdb, with one entry per CDR3 protein sequence and no accompanying DNA. The sample's clone listing holds some 440,000 distinct CDR3 sequences. 2% to 3% of the sample rests with the top ten. Sequenced: blood. These receptors all stem from a human donor with ulcerative colitis or Crohn's disease, or a healthy co-twin of an affected twin (not recorded which).

The chain recombines TRBV4-3 with TRBJ2-2; the D gene TCRdb calls, TRBD1, cannot be checked with no DNA. The CDR3 is made up of 15 amino acids. CDR1 is LGHNA and CDR2 is YSLEER in the germline V gene. This chain's CDR3 is CASSQDWGHTGELFF.

This chain joins TRBV27 and TRBJ2-1; the D call from TCRdb, TRBD1, cannot be confirmed without DNA. Germline V gives CDR1 MNHEY, CDR2 SMNVEV (reference sequence). There are 16 residues in the CDR3. The chain's CDR3 is CASTPNGGGPYNEQFF.

The V and J genes are TRBV30 and TRBJ1-5; as DNA is missing, the TRBD1 call by TCRdb cannot be tested. Germline loops: CDR1 GTSNPN, CDR2 SVGIG (reference sequence). The CDR3 is made up of 15 amino acids. CDR3 loop: CAWSVQTGTHQPQHF.

The chain carries TRBV11-2 and TRBJ2-6; TCRdb indicates TRBD1, and absent DNA this call remains unverified. The CDR3 extends over 18 amino acids. Looked up from germline, CDR1 is SGHAT and CDR2 is FQNNGV. The CDR3 spells CASSLEGRGITGANVLTF.

The chain carries TRBV20-1 and TRBJ2-1; TCRdb calls TRBD2, which cannot be checked without DNA. Germline V lookup: CDR1 DFQATT, CDR2 SNEGSKA (reference sequence). This CDR3 comprises 14 residues. The CDR3 protein is CSAEKRENVAEQFF.

The V call is TRBV10-3, the J call TRBJ2-5; TCRdb's D gene call, TRBD1, goes unchecked for lack of DNA. This CDR3 has 14 residues. Germline V gives CDR1 ENHRY, CDR2 SYGVKD. This chain's CDR3 is CAISEGGTGDAQYF.

The J gene is TRBJ2-1, the V gene TRBV4-3; TCRdb's D call of TRBD1 is untestable without DNA. There are 16 residues in the CDR3. Germline CDR1 and CDR2: LGHNA and YSLEER. CDR3 sequence: CASSHPTGGAGNEQFF.

V is TRBV12-3 or TRBV12-4 and J is TRBJ2-3; there is no DNA to check the TCRdb D call of TRBD1. The CDR3 consists of 18 residues. Here the CDR3 reads CASSFFIGGREPTDTQYF.

The chain carries TRBV10-3 and TRBJ2-1; the TCRdb call, TRBD1, lacks DNA for checking. Germline lookup yields CDR1 ENHRY and CDR2 SYGVKD. This CDR3 has 14 residues. CDR3 protein: CAISDRDPYNEQFF.

The genes are TRBV3-1 and TRBJ2-5; TCRdb reports TRBD2, a call that lacks DNA to check it against. The CDR3 has 13 residues. The germline CDR1 and CDR2 sequences are LGHDT and YNNKEL (reference sequence). CDR3 sequence: CASTSLRGETQYF.

The V and J genes are TRBV10-3 and TRBJ2-6. Germline loops: CDR1 ENHRY, CDR2 SYGVKD. The CDR3 totals 16 residues. The CDR3: CAISESETSGANVLTF.

The rearrangement links TRBV4-1 to TRBJ1-1. This CDR3 is 11 amino acids long. Germline CDR1 reads MGHRA; CDR2 reads YSYEKL. The CDR3 protein is CASSQDKQAFF.

The V call is TRBV18, the J call TRBJ2-2. Germline-derived CDR1 and CDR2 are KGHSH and LQKENI. The CDR3 runs 12 residues. The CDR3: CASSPLVGELFF.

The V and J genes are TRBV9 and TRBJ1-2; checking the TCRdb D call of TRBD1 is not possible without DNA. The CDR3 is made up of 13 amino acids. Germline V gene lookup returns CDR1 SGDLS and CDR2 YYNGEE. The CDR3 sequence is CASSGQTIYGYTF.